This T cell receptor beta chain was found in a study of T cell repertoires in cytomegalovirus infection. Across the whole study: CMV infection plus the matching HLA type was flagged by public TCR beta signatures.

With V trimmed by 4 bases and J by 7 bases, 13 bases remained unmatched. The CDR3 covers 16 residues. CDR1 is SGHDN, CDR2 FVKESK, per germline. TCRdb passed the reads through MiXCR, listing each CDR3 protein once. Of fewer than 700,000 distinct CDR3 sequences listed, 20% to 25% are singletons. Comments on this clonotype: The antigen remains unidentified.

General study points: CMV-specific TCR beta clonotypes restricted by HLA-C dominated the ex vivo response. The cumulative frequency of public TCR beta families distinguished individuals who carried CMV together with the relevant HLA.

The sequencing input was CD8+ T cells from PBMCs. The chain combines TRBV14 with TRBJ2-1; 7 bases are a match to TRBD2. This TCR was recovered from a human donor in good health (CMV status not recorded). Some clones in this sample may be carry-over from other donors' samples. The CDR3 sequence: CASSRDRGTSENEQFF. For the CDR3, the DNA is TGTGCCAGCAGCCGAGATAGAGGTACTAGCGAGAATGAGCAGTTCTTC.